Following are 4 T cell receptor beta chains from one sample sequenced in a study of resident and recirculating memory T cells in vitiligo. The repertoire was sequenced with immunoSEQ multiplex PCR; TCRdb's copy has only in-frame clones and lacks some. The table records tens of thousands of clones, about 91% of them present only once. Sequencing input: blood. The receptors here all came from a male donor with vitiligo.

CDR3 nucleotide sequence: TGTGCCATCAGTGAGGACTTCGTCTCTGAAGCTTTCTTT. Amino acids: CAISEDFVSEAFF. The chain carries TRBV10-3 and TRBJ1-1; D remains ambiguous. The ends were cut back, 2 bases at V and 6 bases at J, with 10 bases in the middle. CDR1 and CDR2 (germline): ENHRY, SYGVKD. The CDR3 extends over 13 amino acids.

This chain connects TRBV9 to TRBJ2-3, with D possibly TRBD1 on 6 matching bases. The V end lost 3 bases, the J end lost 0 bases, and 14 bases lay between the germline ends. The CDR3 is made up of 16 amino acids. Germline values: CDR1 SGDLS, CDR2 YYNGEE. The CDR3 here is CASSAENRVSTDTQYF. Here the CDR3 DNA reads TGTGCCAGCAGCGCCGAAAACAGGGTTAGCACAGATACGCAGTATTTT.

This rearrangement joins TRBV5-1 to TRBJ2-5; a possible D gene is TRBD2 (6 bases). CDR3 length equals 15 residues. Trimming stripped 4 bases from V and 1 base from J, with 14 bases between. Germline V gene lookup returns CDR1 SGHRS and CDR2 YFSETQ. CDR3 sequence reads: CASSPATSFQETQYF. The CDR3 DNA reads TGCGCCAGCAGCCCAGCTACTAGCTTCCAAGAGACCCAGTACTTC.

This clone was recorded once. The chain carries TRBV6-1 and TRBJ1-4, with D maybe TRBD1 (5 bases). V lost 5 bases, J lost 7 bases, and 17 bases lay in between. This CDR3 comprises 15 residues. Germline V CDR1 and CDR2: MNHNS, SASEGT. The CDR3 reads CASSPLAEGSEKLFF. The CDR3 DNA reads TGTGCCAGCAGTCCCTTAGCGGAGGGGAGTGAAAAACTGTTTTTT.